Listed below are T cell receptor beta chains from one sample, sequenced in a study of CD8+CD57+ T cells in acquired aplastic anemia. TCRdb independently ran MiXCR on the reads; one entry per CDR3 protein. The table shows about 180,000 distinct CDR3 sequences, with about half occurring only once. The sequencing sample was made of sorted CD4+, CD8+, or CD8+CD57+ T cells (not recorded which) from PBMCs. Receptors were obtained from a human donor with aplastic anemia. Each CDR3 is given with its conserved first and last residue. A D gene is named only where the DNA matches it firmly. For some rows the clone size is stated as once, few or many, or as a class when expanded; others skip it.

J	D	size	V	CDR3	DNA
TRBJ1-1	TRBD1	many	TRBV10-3	CAISASNGQGASKVCTEAFF	TGTGCCATCAGTGCTTCTAACGGACAGGGGGCGAGTAAGGTGTGCACTGAAGCTTTCTTT
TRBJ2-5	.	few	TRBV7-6	CASSAGPRETQYF	TGTGCCAGCAGCGCGGGACCAAGAGAGACCCAGTACTTC
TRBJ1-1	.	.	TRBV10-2	CASSDPRGQAFF	TGCGCCAGCAGTGACCCCAGGGGTCAAGCTTTCTTT
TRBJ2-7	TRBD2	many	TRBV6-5	CASSSSGRAWYEQYF	TGTGCCAGCAGTTCGAGCGGGAGGGCATGGTACGAGCAGTACTTC
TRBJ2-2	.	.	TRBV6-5	CASSSSANTGELFF	TGTGCCAGCAGTTCATCCGCAAACACCGGGGAGCTGTTTTTT
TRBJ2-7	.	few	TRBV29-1	CSVEGSSLAQYF	TGCAGCGTTGAAGGCTCCAGCTTGGCGCAGTACTTC
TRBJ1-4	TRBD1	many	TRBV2	CASRWTGNEKLFF	TGTGCCAGCAGGTGGACAGGGAATGAAAAACTGTTTTTT
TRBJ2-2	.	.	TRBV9	CASSVGVTGELFF	TGTGCCAGCAGCGTAGGGGTAACCGGGGAGCTGTTTTTT
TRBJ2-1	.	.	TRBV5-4	CASSSGTSRVENEQFF	TGTGCCAGCAGCTCAGGGACCAGTCGGGTCGAAAATGAGCAGTTCTTC
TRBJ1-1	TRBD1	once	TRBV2	CASGQGRSDTEAFF	TGTGCCAGCGGACAGGGAAGATCGGACACTGAAGCTTTCTTT
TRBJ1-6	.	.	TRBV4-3	CASSEEHGNSPLHF	TGCGCCAGCAGCGAAGAGCACGGAAATTCACCCCTCCACTTT
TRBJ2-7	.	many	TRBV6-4	CASSPSSGSYEQYF	TGTGCCAGCAGCCCTTCCTCCGGGAGCTACGAGCAGTACTTC
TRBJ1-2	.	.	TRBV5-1	CASSLVGGSFYGYTF	TGCGCCAGCAGCTTGGTTGGGGGCAGTTTCTATGGCTACACCTTC
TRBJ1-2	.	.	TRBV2	CATENREETYGYTF	TGTGCCACCGAGAACAGGGAAGAGACCTATGGCTACACCTTC
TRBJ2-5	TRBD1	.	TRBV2	CASYTGAETQYF	TGTGCCAGCTACACAGGGGCGGAGACCCAGTACTTC
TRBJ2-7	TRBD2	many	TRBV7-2	CASSLGTSGGREQYF	TGTGCCAGCAGCTTAGGGACTAGCGGGGGAAGGGAGCAGTACTTC
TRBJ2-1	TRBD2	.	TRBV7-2	CASSSGLAGGQFF	TGTGCCAGCAGCTCCGGACTAGCGGGAGGGCAGTTCTTC
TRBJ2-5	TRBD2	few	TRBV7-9	CASSPAGGYETQYF	TGTGCCAGCAGCCCCGCGGGGGGCTATGAGACCCAGTACTTC
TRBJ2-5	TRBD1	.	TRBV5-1	CASSLDGTGQGETQYF	TGCGCCAGCAGCTTGGACGGGACAGGGCAGGGAGAGACCCAGTACTTC
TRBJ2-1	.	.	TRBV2	CASRAGSSYNEQFF	TGTGCCAGCAGGGCGGGAAGCTCCTACAATGAGCAGTTCTTC
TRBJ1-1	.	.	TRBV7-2	CASTFSGPMNTEAFF	TGTGCCAGCACCTTCTCAGGGCCGATGAACACTGAAGCTTTCTTT
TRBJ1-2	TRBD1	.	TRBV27	CASSSQPGTGNYGYAF	TGTGCCAGCAGTTCTCAACCCGGGACAGGGAACTATGGCTACGCCTTC
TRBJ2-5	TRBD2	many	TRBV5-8	CASSSAAGGPETQYF	TGTGCCAGCAGCTCCGCTGCGGGAGGGCCGGAGACCCAGTACTTC
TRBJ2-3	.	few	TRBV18	CASSQNPGHTDTQYF	TGTGCCAGCTCACAGAACCCAGGACACACAGATACGCAGTATTTT
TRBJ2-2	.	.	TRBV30	CAWSVLGILTGELFF	TGTGCCTGGAGTGTACTCGGGATTCTCACCGGGGAGCTGTTTTTT
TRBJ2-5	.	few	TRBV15	CATSRGGWETQYF	TGTGCCACCAGCAGAGGGGGGTGGGAGACCCAGTACTTC
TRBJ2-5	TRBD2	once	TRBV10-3	CATGTSGTGYQETQYF	TGTGCCACCGGGACTAGCGGGACGGGGTACCAAGAGACCCAGTACTTC
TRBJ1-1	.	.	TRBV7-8	CASSPGTGEAFF	TGTGCCAGCAGCCCCGGGACCGGAGAAGCTTTCTTT
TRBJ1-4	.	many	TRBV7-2	CASSRGGAEGEKLFF	TGTGCCAGCAGCAGGGGGGGGGCAGAAGGGGAAAAACTGTTTTTT
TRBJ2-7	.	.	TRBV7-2	CASSLTGSLRYEQYF	TGTGCCAGCAGTTTAACGGGCTCCCTGAGGTACGAGCAGTACTTC
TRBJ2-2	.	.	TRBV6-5	CASSYRADGELFF	TGTGCCAGCAGTTACAGGGCTGACGGGGAGCTGTTTTTT
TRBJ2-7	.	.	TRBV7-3	CASSPPGGGREQYF	TGTGCCAGCAGCCCGCCAGGAGGGGGGCGGGAGCAGTACTTC
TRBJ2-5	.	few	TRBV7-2	CASSSGVQETQYF	TGTGCCAGCAGCTCGGGAGTCCAAGAGACCCAGTACTTC
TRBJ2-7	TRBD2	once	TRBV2	CASRGLAGGPVQQYF	TGTGCCAGCAGGGGACTAGCGGGAGGGCCTGTACAGCAGTACTTC
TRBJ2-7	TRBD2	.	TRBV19	CASSSTSGKDEQYF	TGTGCCAGTAGTTCGACTAGCGGGAAGGATGAGCAGTACTTC
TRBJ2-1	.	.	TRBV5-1	CASSLVDSYNEQFF	TGCGCCAGCAGCTTGGTTGACTCCTACAATGAGCAGTTCTTC
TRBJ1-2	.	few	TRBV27	CASSLSTGRHGYTF	TGTGCCAGCAGTTTATCTACGGGGAGGCATGGCTACACCTTC
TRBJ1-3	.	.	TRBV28	CASSGAGARGNTIYF	TGTGCCAGCAGCGGGGCAGGGGCCCGTGGAAACACCATATATTTT
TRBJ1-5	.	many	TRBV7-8	CASSLGNSNQPQHF	TGTGCCAGCAGCTTAGGGAATAGCAATCAGCCCCAGCATTTT